The present entry profiles one T cell receptor beta chain with its context. Its target is not known. The data belong to a study of T cell responses to AZD1222 COVID-19 vaccine. Study-wide results and caveats: It was only 6 or 7 AZD1222 recipients who were seropositive at baseline. Mostly white British, mostly female donors; authors suggested clonal diversity may be underestimated.

Assay used: immunoSEQ multiplex PCR; TCRdb lists only in-frame clones, some missing. The sample has roughly 150,000 clones, roughly 91% seen once. Pooling was applied to second doses at about 4 or about 12 weeks. V shed 1 base, J shed 8 bases, and the junction held 8 bases outside the gene matches. This CDR3 contains 15 residues. CDR1 and CDR2 from the germline V gene are ENHRY and SYGVKD. The chain employs TRBV10-3 and TRBJ2-1; the match to TRBD2 covers 7 bases. The source was peripheral blood, collected 28 days after the second AZD1222 dose. The sequence came from an adult who received the AZD1222 COVID-19 vaccine. CDR3 protein: CAISEWGGGKYEQFF. CDR3 DNA: TGTGCCATCAGTGAGTGGGGCGGGGGAAAGTATGAGCAGTTCTTC.